Below are 8 T cell receptor beta chains sequenced from a single sample in a study of cytomegalovirus exposure and HLA in healthy donors. PCR amplification relied on 60 Vbeta primers (plus 13 Jbeta primers). The assay was immunoSEQ multiplex PCR, and TCRdb's table has in-frame clones only and misses some. Found here are about 190,000 clones, about four fifths of them singletons; the top ten hold less than 2%. Sequenced material: PBMCs. The receptors here all came from a woman between 18 and 30 years old in good health and CMV-seronegative.

This clone showed up just a few times. The chain employs TRBV29-1 and TRBJ2-3, with TRBD2 matching 8 bases. The CDR3 is made up of 13 amino acids. CDR1 SQVTM and CDR2 ANQGSEA come from the germline V gene. V trimming: 4 bases; J trimming: 5 bases; junction bases outside the gene matches: 5. CDR3 loop: CSVASGSIDTQYF. CDR3 DNA sequence: TGCAGCGTTGCCAGCGGGAGTATAGATACGCAGTATTTT.

This chain uses TRBV27 with TRBJ1-1, with D unresolved. Germline-derived CDR1 and CDR2 are MNHEY and SMNVEV (reference sequence). This CDR3 has 14 residues. Deletions cut 5 bases from V and 4 bases from J, with 14 bases between. The CDR3 DNA reads TGTGCCAGCAGTCCAATGAGTACGGGCACTGAAGCTTTCTTT. It codes for CASSPMSTGTEAFF.

This chain connects TRBV9 to TRBJ2-7, with TRBD1 matching over 9 bases. Germline V gene sequence: CDR1 SGDLS, CDR2 YYNGEE. This CDR3 is 18 amino acids long. Trimming cost V 3 bases and J 1 base; bases outside gene matches: 14. The CDR3 loop reads CASSADGTGRQLSYEQYF. As DNA, the CDR3 is TGTGCCAGCAGCGCCGACGGGACAGGGAGACAACTTTCCTACGAGCAGTACTTC.

V usage is TRBV2 and J usage is TRBJ2-1; D perhaps matches TRBD2 (6 bases). Trimming left V 8 bases short and J 6 bases short, with 17 bases between. Per the germline V gene, CDR1 is SNHLY and CDR2 is FYNNEI. This CDR3 comprises 14 residues. CDR3 region: CASGAEGWGNEQFF. The CDR3 DNA follows: TGTGCCAGCGGGGCGGAGGGGTGGGGCAATGAGCAGTTCTTC.

The genes are TRBV5-4 and TRBJ2-7, with TRBD1 matching 8 bases. This CDR3 spans 13 amino acids. V shed 6 bases and J 2 bases; nucleotides not matched to a gene: 4. CDR1 and CDR2 from the germline V gene are SGHNT and YYREEE (reference sequence). The CDR3: CASTVQGAYEQYF. The CDR3 bases are TGTGCCAGCACCGTACAGGGGGCCTACGAGCAGTACTTC. Filled out from reference TRBV5-4 and TRBJ2-7, the complete variable domain reads ETGVTQSPTHLIKTRGQQVTLRCSSQSGHNTVSWYQQALGQGPQFIFQYYREEENGRGNFPPRFSGLQFPNYSSELNVNALELDDSALYLCASTVQGAYEQYFGPGTRLTVT.

DNA of the CDR3: TGTGCCAGCTCACCGCTACAGGGGAGCTCCTACAATGAGCAGTTCTTC. This codes for CASSPLQGSSYNEQFF. The chain has TRBV18 and TRBJ2-1, with 7 bases matching TRBD1. The CDR3 loop spans 16 amino acids. From germline, CDR1 is KGHSH and CDR2 LQKENI. J gave up 0 bases and V 3 bases, and 5 bases lay outside the gene matches.

The rearrangement links TRBV4-2 to TRBJ2-3; D might be TRBD2 (5 bases). The germline CDR1 and CDR2 sequences are LGHNA and YNFKEQ. The CDR3 loop spans 21 amino acids. Trimming stripped 0 bases from V and 3 bases from J, with 28 bases between. Written as DNA, the CDR3 is TGTGCCAGCAGCCAAGACACGGACGCGCGGTGGCGGGCAGATATGACAGATACGCAGTATTTT. Its translation is CASSQDTDARWRADMTDTQYF.

The chain employs TRBV19 and TRBJ1-2; 10 bases agree with TRBD1. Germline-derived CDR1 and CDR2 are LNHDA and SQIVND (reference sequence). The CDR3 spans 13 residues. V trimming: 1 base; J trimming: 8 bases; junction bases outside the gene matches: 1. This CDR3 is CASSIGTGGGYTF. The CDR3 DNA reads as TGTGCCAGTAGTATAGGGACAGGGGGGGGCTACACCTTC.